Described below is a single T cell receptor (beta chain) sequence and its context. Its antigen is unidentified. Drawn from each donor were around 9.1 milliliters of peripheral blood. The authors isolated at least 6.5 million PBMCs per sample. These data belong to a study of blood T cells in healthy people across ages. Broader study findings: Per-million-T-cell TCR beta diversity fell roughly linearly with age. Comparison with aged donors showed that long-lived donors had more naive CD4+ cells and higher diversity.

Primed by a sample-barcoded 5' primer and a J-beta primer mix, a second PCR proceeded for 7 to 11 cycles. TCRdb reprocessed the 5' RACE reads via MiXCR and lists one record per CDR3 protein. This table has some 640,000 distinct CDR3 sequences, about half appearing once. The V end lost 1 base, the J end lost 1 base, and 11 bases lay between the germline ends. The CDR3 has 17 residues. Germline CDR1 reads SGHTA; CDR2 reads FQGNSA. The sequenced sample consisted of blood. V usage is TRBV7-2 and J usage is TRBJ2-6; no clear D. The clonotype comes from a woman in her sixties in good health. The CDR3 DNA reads TGTGCCAGCAGCTTAGGGGCCCGAAGGTCTGGGGCCAACGTCCTGACTTTC. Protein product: CASSLGARRSGANVLTF.